The subject of this entry is one T cell receptor beta chain. Its antigen is as yet unknown. PCR employed 60 Vbeta and 13 Jbeta primers. TCRdb's table, derived via immunoSEQ multiplex PCR, lists solely in-frame clones and lacks some. The sample contains 100,000 to 150,000 clones, about 80% of which appear only once. The sample belongs to a study of cytomegalovirus exposure and HLA in healthy donors. The study's findings and limits: Researchers reportedly found TCR beta sequences accurately predicted most subjects' HLA-A and HLA-B alleles.

CDR1 and CDR2 (germline): SGHNT, YYREEE (reference sequence). The CDR3 covers 15 residues. V was pared by 1 base and J by 2 bases, with 12 bases between. The TCR was taken from a woman in her forties in good health and CMV-seropositive. This chain connects TRBV5-4 to TRBJ1-2; tentatively, D is TRBD1 (5 bases). Sequenced material: PBMCs. CDR3 nucleotides: TGTGCCAGCAGCTTGTGGTTGCAGGGAAACTATGGCTACACCTTC. As protein: CASSLWLQGNYGYTF.